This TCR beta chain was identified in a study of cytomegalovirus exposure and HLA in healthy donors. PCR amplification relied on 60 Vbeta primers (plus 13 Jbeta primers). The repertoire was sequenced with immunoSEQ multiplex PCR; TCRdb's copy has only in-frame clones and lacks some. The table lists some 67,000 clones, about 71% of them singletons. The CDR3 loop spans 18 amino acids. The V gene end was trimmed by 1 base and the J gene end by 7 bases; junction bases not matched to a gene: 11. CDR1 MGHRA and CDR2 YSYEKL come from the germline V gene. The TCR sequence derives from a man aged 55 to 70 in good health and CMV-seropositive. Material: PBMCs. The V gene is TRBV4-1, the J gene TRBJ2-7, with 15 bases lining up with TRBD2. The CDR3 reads CASSQGPRGTSGGREQYF. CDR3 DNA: TGCGCCAGCAGCCAAGGTCCGAGAGGGACTAGCGGGGGGAGGGAGCAGTACTTC.